This TCR beta chain comes out of a study of cytomegalovirus exposure and HLA in healthy donors. The PCR was carried out with 60 Vbeta primers and 13 Jbeta primers. Sequencing was performed with immunoSEQ multiplex PCR; in TCRdb, only in-frame clones are kept and a portion is missing. The data contain 85,000 to 90,000 clones, roughly 80% of them seen just once; the ten biggest clones take up roughly a tenth. V lost 6 bases and J lost 8, with 8 bases in between. In germline, CDR1 is SGHDT, CDR2 YYEEEE. CDR3 length: 11 amino acids. The chain couples TRBV5-6 to TRBJ1-4, with D unresolved. This TCR was sampled from a man aged 25-40 years in good health and CMV-seropositive. The sample taken for sequencing was PBMCs. CDR3 nucleotide sequence: TGTGCCAGCACCGGAGGAGAAAAACTGTTTTTT. This gives the protein CASTGGEKLFF.